A selection of T cell receptor beta chains follows, all from one sample in a study of blood T cells in healthy people across ages. TCRdb reprocessed the 5' RACE reads with MiXCR, giving one entry per CDR3 protein. The table has fewer than 2,000,000 distinct CDR3 sequences, about 35% seen once. Sequencing used blood. These receptors all come from a woman younger than 45 in good health. Both conserved end residues are part of each CDR3. D genes are given only for firm matches. Clone size is shown for a subset of rows, as once, few, many or a class of expanded clone.

V gene: TRBV29-1
D gene: TRBD1
J gene: TRBJ2-3
clone size: .
CDR3 DNA: TGCAGCGTTGGGGACAGTACAGGTACGCAGTATTTT
CDR3 protein: CSVGDSTGTQYF

V gene: TRBV27
D gene: .
J gene: TRBJ1-4
clone size: .
CDR3 DNA: TGTGCCAGCTCCCTGACGGATGAAAAACTGTTTTTT
CDR3 protein: CASSLTDEKLFF

V gene: TRBV4-1
D gene: .
J gene: TRBJ2-1
clone size: .
CDR3 DNA: TGCGCCAGCAGCCAAAATTCGGCCGCCTACAATGAGCAGTTCTTC
CDR3 protein: CASSQNSAAYNEQFF

V gene: TRBV30
D gene: TRBD2
J gene: TRBJ2-5
clone size: .
CDR3 DNA: TGTGCCTGGACCCCCGGAGTGGGACTAGCGAAAGAGACCCAGTACTTC
CDR3 protein: CAWTPGVGLAKETQYF

V gene: TRBV27
D gene: TRBD1
J gene: TRBJ1-2
clone size: few
CDR3 DNA: TGTGCCAGCAGTTCCAACAGGGGGAACTATGGCTACACCTTC
CDR3 protein: CASSSNRGNYGYTF

V gene: TRBV7-2
D gene: TRBD1
J gene: TRBJ1-2
clone size: .
CDR3 DNA: TGTGCCAGCAGCCCCAACGGACAGGGCAGGGATGTGAACTTC
CDR3 protein: CASSPNGQGRDVNF

V gene: TRBV30
D gene: TRBD2
J gene: TRBJ2-7
clone size: .
CDR3 DNA: TGTGCCTGGAGTGAGGCTAGCGGGAGCTACGAGCAGTACTTC
CDR3 protein: CAWSEASGSYEQYF

V gene: TRBV3-1
D gene: .
J gene: TRBJ1-4
clone size: few
CDR3 DNA: TGTGCCAGCAGCCAAGGTATCTCAGCAACTAATGAAAAACTGTTTTTT
CDR3 protein: CASSQGISATNEKLFF

V gene: TRBV5-1
D gene: .
J gene: TRBJ2-6
clone size: few
CDR3 DNA: TGCGCCAGCAGCCCTGTGGATGTCTCTGGGGCCAACGTCCTGACTTTC
CDR3 protein: CASSPVDVSGANVLTF

V gene: TRBV5-1
D gene: .
J gene: TRBJ2-7
clone size: many
CDR3 DNA: TGCGCCAGCAGCTTGGCCGGCGGGGTGTGGTACGAGCAGTACTTC
CDR3 protein: CASSLAGGVWYEQYF

V gene: TRBV5-1
D gene: TRBD1
J gene: TRBJ1-5
clone size: few
CDR3 DNA: TGCGCCAGCAGCTCCACAGGGGGCGAGAATCAGCCCCAGCATTTT
CDR3 protein: CASSSTGGENQPQHF

V gene: TRBV4-2
D gene: TRBD2
J gene: TRBJ2-3
clone size: .
CDR3 DNA: TGTGCCAGCAGCCAAGATAGGGCGGGGGGGGCTAGCACAGATACGCAGTATTTT
CDR3 protein: CASSQDRAGGASTDTQYF

V gene: TRBV20-1
D gene: TRBD2
J gene: TRBJ2-3
clone size: once
CDR3 DNA: TGCAGTGCTAGAGGGACTAGCCCTAGCACAGATACGCAGTATTTT
CDR3 protein: CSARGTSPSTDTQYF

V gene: TRBV2
D gene: TRBD1
J gene: TRBJ1-4
clone size: .
CDR3 DNA: TGTGCCAGCAGTGAAGAGGGAAGGGGGCATGAAAAACTGTTTTTT
CDR3 protein: CASSEEGRGHEKLFF

V gene: TRBV18
D gene: .
J gene: TRBJ2-1
clone size: few
CDR3 DNA: TGTGCCAGCTCACCACCGAGCGGCCAAGGAGAGCAGTTCTTC
CDR3 protein: CASSPPSGQGEQFF

V gene: TRBV10-3
D gene: TRBD1
J gene: TRBJ2-7
clone size: .
CDR3 DNA: TGTGCCATCAGTGGCCCCGGGACAGGGGACGAGCAGTACTTC
CDR3 protein: CAISGPGTGDEQYF

V gene: TRBV5-1
D gene: .
J gene: TRBJ2-5
clone size: few
CDR3 DNA: TGCGCCAGCAGCTTGGCCTCCGTTCGGCTCTCCCAAGAGACCCAGTACTTC
CDR3 protein: CASSLASVRLSQETQYF

V gene: TRBV28
D gene: .
J gene: TRBJ1-5
clone size: .
CDR3 DNA: TGTGCCAGCAGTTTAACTAAGCCCCAGCATTTT
CDR3 protein: CASSLTKPQHF

V gene: TRBV5-1
D gene: .
J gene: TRBJ2-1
clone size: few
CDR3 DNA: TGCGCCAGCAGCATGATGGGAGGAGTCCAGGGTGAGCAGTTCTTC
CDR3 protein: CASSMMGGVQGEQFF

V gene: TRBV25-1
D gene: .
J gene: TRBJ1-4
clone size: .
CDR3 DNA: TGCGCCAGCAGTGAATTCAACCAGTTGAGGGAAAAACTGTTTTTT
CDR3 protein: CASSEFNQLREKLFF

V gene: TRBV2
D gene: TRBD1
J gene: TRBJ1-4
clone size: few
CDR3 DNA: TGTGCCAGCAGTGAAAACCGGGACAGGGGGAGTATACTGTTTTTT
CDR3 protein: CASSENRDRGSILFF

V gene: TRBV9
D gene: .
J gene: TRBJ1-4
clone size: .
CDR3 DNA: TGTGCCAGCAGCGTAGGCCTGAGTCCCTCAACTAATGAAAAACTGTTTTTT
CDR3 protein: CASSVGLSPSTNEKLFF

V gene: TRBV9
D gene: TRBD2
J gene: TRBJ2-1
clone size: .
CDR3 DNA: TGTGCCAGCAGCGTAGCTCAGCGGGGGAGCTCCTACAATGAGCAGTTCTTC
CDR3 protein: CASSVAQRGSSYNEQFF

V gene: TRBV5-1
D gene: TRBD1
J gene: TRBJ1-2
clone size: .
CDR3 DNA: TGCGCCAGCAGCTCTAGACAGGGGGCTCATGGCTACACCTTC
CDR3 protein: CASSSRQGAHGYTF

V gene: TRBV10-3
D gene: .
J gene: TRBJ2-7
clone size: .
CDR3 DNA: TGTGCCATCGGTGAAGCCGGAACAGCCTACGAGCAGTACTTC
CDR3 protein: CAIGEAGTAYEQYF

V gene: TRBV30
D gene: .
J gene: TRBJ2-7
clone size: .
CDR3 DNA: TGTGCCTGGAGTTCCGGAGGGACTCTGTACGAGCAGTACTTC
CDR3 protein: CAWSSGGTLYEQYF

V gene: TRBV6-1
D gene: .
J gene: TRBJ2-5
clone size: .
CDR3 DNA: TGTGCAGCGACGCCTGCCAGGGCGGTAGAGACCCAGTACTTC
CDR3 protein: CAATPARAVETQYF

V gene: TRBV11-3
D gene: .
J gene: TRBJ2-5
clone size: once
CDR3 DNA: TGTGCCAGCAGCCCGATGGGGGTTTTTGAGACCCAGTACTTC
CDR3 protein: CASSPMGVFETQYF

V gene: TRBV7-9
D gene: .
J gene: TRBJ2-7
clone size: many
CDR3 DNA: TGTGCCAGCAGCCTGGGACACGGCTACGAGCAGTACTTC
CDR3 protein: CASSLGHGYEQYF

V gene: TRBV4-2
D gene: TRBD1
J gene: TRBJ2-7
clone size: few
CDR3 DNA: TGTGCCAGCAGCCAAGGTATGACAGGGCGCTTGGCCGAGCAGTACTTC
CDR3 protein: CASSQGMTGRLAEQYF

V gene: TRBV20-1
D gene: TRBD2
J gene: TRBJ2-7
clone size: .
CDR3 DNA: TGCAGTGCTAGCGTAGCGGGAGGGCTGGGGGAGCAGTACTTC
CDR3 protein: CSASVAGGLGEQYF

V gene: TRBV29-1
D gene: .
J gene: TRBJ2-2
clone size: .
CDR3 DNA: TGCAGCACCTGGGACACCGGGGAGCTGTTTTTT
CDR3 protein: CSTWDTGELFF

V gene: TRBV7-2
D gene: .
J gene: TRBJ1-2
clone size: .
CDR3 DNA: TGTGCCAGCACTAAGGGTTACTATGGCTACACCTTC
CDR3 protein: CASTKGYYGYTF

V gene: TRBV9
D gene: .
J gene: TRBJ1-2
clone size: few
CDR3 DNA: TGTGCCAGCAGCGGCGGGGAGGGACGGTATGGCTACACCTTC
CDR3 protein: CASSGGEGRYGYTF

V gene: TRBV25-1
D gene: .
J gene: TRBJ1-2
clone size: .
CDR3 DNA: TGTGCCAGCAGTGAATTACAGTCGGATGGCTACACCTTC
CDR3 protein: CASSELQSDGYTF

V gene: TRBV7-9
D gene: .
J gene: TRBJ2-1
clone size: .
CDR3 DNA: TGTGCCGGCAGTTTGGGGGGGGCCACTGAGCAGTTCTTC
CDR3 protein: CAGSLGGATEQFF

V gene: TRBV20-1
D gene: TRBD1
J gene: TRBJ2-7
clone size: few
CDR3 DNA: TGCAGTGCTAGAGGGGGACAGGGGTACGGGTTTGGCTCCTACGAGCAGTACTTC
CDR3 protein: CSARGGQGYGFGSYEQYF

V gene: TRBV5-1
D gene: .
J gene: TRBJ1-1
clone size: .
CDR3 DNA: TGCGCCAGCAGCTTGGGACAGGCGATGAACACTGAAGCTTTCTTT
CDR3 protein: CASSLGQAMNTEAFF

V gene: TRBV9
D gene: .
J gene: TRBJ2-2
clone size: .
CDR3 DNA: TGTGCCAGCAGCCCAAGGGCCCGATACACCGGGGAGCGGTTTTTT
CDR3 protein: CASSPRARYTGERFF

V gene: TRBV7-9
D gene: .
J gene: TRBJ2-1
clone size: few
CDR3 DNA: TGTGCCAGCAGCTTCGGGCCAGCCCTCAATGAGCAGTTCTTC
CDR3 protein: CASSFGPALNEQFF

V gene: TRBV6-2/TRBV6-3
D gene: .
J gene: TRBJ2-3
clone size: .
CDR3 DNA: TGTGCCAGCAGTTACGGTAGTAGGGCAGATACGCAGTATTTT
CDR3 protein: CASSYGSRADTQYF

V gene: TRBV5-1
D gene: .
J gene: TRBJ2-7
clone size: .
CDR3 DNA: TGCGCCAGCAGCCCTACGCTGGGACGGTCCTACGAGCAGTACTTC
CDR3 protein: CASSPTLGRSYEQYF

V gene: TRBV27
D gene: .
J gene: TRBJ2-1
clone size: .
CDR3 DNA: TGTGCCAGCAGTTTTGCCAACCCCTACAATGAGCAGTTCTTC
CDR3 protein: CASSFANPYNEQFF

V gene: TRBV28
D gene: .
J gene: TRBJ1-2
clone size: .
CDR3 DNA: TGTGCCAGCAGTTTACGGTCCCCTAACTATGGCTACACCTTC
CDR3 protein: CASSLRSPNYGYTF

V gene: TRBV9
D gene: .
J gene: TRBJ2-3
clone size: few
CDR3 DNA: TGTGCCAGCAGCCCAATAGGCCCTAGCACAGATACGCAGTATTTT
CDR3 protein: CASSPIGPSTDTQYF